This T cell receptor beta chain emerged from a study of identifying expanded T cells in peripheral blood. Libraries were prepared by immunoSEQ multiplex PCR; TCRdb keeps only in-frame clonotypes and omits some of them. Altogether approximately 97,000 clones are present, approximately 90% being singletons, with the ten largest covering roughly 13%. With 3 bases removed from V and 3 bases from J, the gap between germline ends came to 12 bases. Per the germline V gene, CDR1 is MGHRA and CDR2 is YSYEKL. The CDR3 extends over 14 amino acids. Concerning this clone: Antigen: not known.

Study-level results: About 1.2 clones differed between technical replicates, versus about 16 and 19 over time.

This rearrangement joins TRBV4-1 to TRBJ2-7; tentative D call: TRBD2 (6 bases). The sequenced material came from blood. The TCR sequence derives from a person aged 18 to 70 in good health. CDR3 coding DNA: TGCGCCAGCAGCCAGGTCCCGGGGGACTACGAGCAGTACTTC. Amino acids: CASSQVPGDYEQYF.